What follows describes a single T cell receptor beta chain. The record originates from a study of cytomegalovirus exposure and HLA in healthy donors. Study in general: The approximately 110 validation repertoires, a later analysis reported, used the same platform as the 650 to 800 repertoires from the first cohort.

The donors belonged to the roughly 110-subject validation cohort, separate from the 666-subject first cohort. Assay: immunoSEQ multiplex PCR; the TCRdb copy retains only in-frame clones and omits some. The table lists about 270,000 clones, 80% to 90% of them singletons. Sequencing was performed on PBMCs. The TCR was taken from a young woman in good health and CMV-seronegative.

CDR3 nucleotide sequence: TGTGCCAGCAGTTACAGTCTGGCAGGTACCTACGAGCAGTACTTC. Its protein is CASSYSLAGTYEQYF. The J gene is TRBJ2-7, the V gene TRBV6-5; no definite D call. Trimming left V 2 bases short and J 2 bases short, with 13 bases between. The CDR3 has 15 residues. The V gene's germline CDR1 is MNHEY and CDR2 SVGAGI.